This TCR beta chain appears in the sequencing data of a study of CD8 T cells in ankylosing spondylitis. In germline, CDR1 is SQVTM, CDR2 ANQGSEA. The CDR3 has 14 residues. Unmatched junction bases numbered 4, after V lost 4 bases and J lost 2 bases. Quantitative 5'-RACE with molecular barcodes produced the TCR beta libraries. TCRdb called the 5' RACE reads again in MiXCR, with one record for every CDR3 protein. The sample lists approximately 17,000 distinct CDR3 sequences; 8% to 10% were seen once. About this clonotype itself: What it binds is not known.

Notes on the study in general: Significant enrichment of disease-linked clones was reportedly seen in matched ankylosing spondylitis synovial fluid. One TCR beta motif, made up of under ten highly homologous variants, appeared characteristic of ankylosing spondylitis blood.

The J gene is TRBJ2-7, the V gene TRBV29-1, with 11 bases matching TRBD1. The sequencing input was blood. The receptor comes from a male donor with ankylosing spondylitis or in good health (not recorded which). This chain's CDR3 is CSVVGTGGAYEQYF. DNA for the CDR3: TGCAGCGTTGTAGGGACAGGGGGGGCCTACGAGCAGTACTTC.